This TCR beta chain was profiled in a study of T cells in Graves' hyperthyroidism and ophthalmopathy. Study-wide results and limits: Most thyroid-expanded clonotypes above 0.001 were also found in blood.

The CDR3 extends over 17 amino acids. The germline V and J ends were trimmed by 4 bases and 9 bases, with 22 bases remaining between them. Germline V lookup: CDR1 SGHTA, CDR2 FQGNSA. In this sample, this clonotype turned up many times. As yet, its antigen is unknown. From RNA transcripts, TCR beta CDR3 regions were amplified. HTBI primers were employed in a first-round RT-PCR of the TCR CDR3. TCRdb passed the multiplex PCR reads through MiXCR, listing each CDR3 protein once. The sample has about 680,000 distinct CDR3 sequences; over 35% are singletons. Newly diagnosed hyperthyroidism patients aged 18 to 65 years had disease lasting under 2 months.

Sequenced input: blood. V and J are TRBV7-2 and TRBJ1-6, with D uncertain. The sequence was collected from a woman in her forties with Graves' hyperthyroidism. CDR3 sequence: CASSYFSQAIVGSPLHF. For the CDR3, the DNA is TGTGCCAGCAGCTATTTCAGCCAGGCCATCGTTGGTTCACCCCTCCACTTT.